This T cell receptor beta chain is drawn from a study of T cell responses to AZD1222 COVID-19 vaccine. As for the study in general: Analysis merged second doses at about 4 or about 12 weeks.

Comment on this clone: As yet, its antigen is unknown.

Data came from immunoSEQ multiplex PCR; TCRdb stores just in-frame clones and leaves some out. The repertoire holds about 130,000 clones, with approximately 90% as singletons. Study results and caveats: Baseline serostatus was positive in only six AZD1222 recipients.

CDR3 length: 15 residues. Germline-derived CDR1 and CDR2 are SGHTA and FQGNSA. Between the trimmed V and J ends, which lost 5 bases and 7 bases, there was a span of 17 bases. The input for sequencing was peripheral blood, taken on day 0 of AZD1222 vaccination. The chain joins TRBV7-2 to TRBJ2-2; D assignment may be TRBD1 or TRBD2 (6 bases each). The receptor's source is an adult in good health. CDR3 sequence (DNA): TGTGCCAGCAGCGGGAATAGGGGGGTAAACGGGGAGCTGTTTTTT. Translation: CASSGNRGVNGELFF. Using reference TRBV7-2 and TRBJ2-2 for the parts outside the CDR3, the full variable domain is GAGVSQSPSNKVTEKGKDVELRCDPISGHTALYWYRQSLGQGLEFLIYFQGNSAPDKSGLPSDRFSAERTGGSVSTLTIQRTQQEDSAVYLCASSGNRGVNGELFFGEGSRLTVL.